The clone carrying this T cell receptor (beta chain) was found a few times. This specimen belongs to a study of shared T cell receptors in the human thymus. Sequenced by immunoSEQ multiplex PCR; TCRdb stores in-frame clones only, minus some. The sample includes 720,000 or so clones, approximately 85% of them seen just once. Germline CDR1 and CDR2: SEHNR and FQNEAQ (reference sequence). The CDR3 runs to 14 residues. Between the trimmed V and J ends, which lost 4 bases and 1 base, there was a span of 10 bases. The sample was also linked to a second study, of human thymus T cells. As reported in that work: Surgeons resected thymus tissue during corrective heart surgery.

The sequenced sample was thymocytes. This receptor was obtained from a girl in the first two years of life with a congenital heart defect. The V call is TRBV7-9, the J call TRBJ1-1; possible D gene TRBD1, 5 bases. Written as DNA, the CDR3 is TGTGCCAGCAGCTCGACAGTGCCGAACACTGAAGCTTTCTTT. The encoded protein is CASSSTVPNTEAFF. Together with reference TRBV7-9 and TRBJ1-1, the CDR3 gives the full variable domain: DTGVSQNPRHKITKRGQNVTFRCDPISEHNRLYWYRQTLGQGPEFLTYFQNEAQLEKSRLLSDRFSAERPKGSFSTLEIQRTEQGDSAMYLCASSSTVPNTEAFFGQGTRLTVV.